These 20 T cell receptor beta chains share one sample of origin, sequenced in a study of blood T cell repertoires in COVID-19. Only in-frame clones appear in the TCRdb table, and some are missing; sequencing was by immunoSEQ multiplex PCR. This sample has over 55,000 clones, with about 87% found just once. Input material: peripheral blood. These receptors were obtained from a human donor with active COVID-19. The donor label of this sample is uncertain.

The chain joins TRBV19 to TRBJ1-1; the D gene is possibly TRBD1 (5 bases). Germline V lookup: CDR1 LNHDA, CDR2 SQIVND (reference sequence). The CDR3 consists of 14 residues. V was cut by 5 bases and J by 1 base, with 11 bases left in between. CDR3 sequence (DNA): TGTGCCAGTAGTGGGGGGACGGGGAACACTGAAGCTTTCTTT. Its translation: CASSGGTGNTEAFF.

This chain connects TRBV30 to TRBJ2-7, with TRBD2 identical over 12 bases. This CDR3 region has 17 residues. V lost 2 bases to trimming and J lost 1 base; unmatched junction nucleotides: 9. The germline CDR1 and CDR2 sequences are GTSNPN and SVGIG (reference sequence). The chain's CDR3 is CAWSKRLAGVSSYEQYF. The DNA for the CDR3 is TGTGCCTGGAGTAAGAGACTAGCGGGGGTTTCGTCCTACGAGCAGTACTTC.

The chain links TRBV9 to TRBJ2-7; D gene ambiguous. The CDR3 spans 15 residues. V was pared by 0 bases and J by 3 bases, with 13 bases between. Germline CDR1 and CDR2: SGDLS and YYNGEE. In DNA, the CDR3 is TGTGCCAGCAGCGTAGCGGTCGGAGTTCTCTACGAGCAGTACTTC. Amino acid sequence: CASSVAVGVLYEQYF.

The chain uses TRBV2 and TRBJ1-4, with D unclear. This CDR3 contains 10 residues. Trimming left V 4 bases short and J 15 bases short, with 9 bases between. Germline lookup yields CDR1 SNHLY and CDR2 FYNNEI. This chain's CDR3 is CASSGQRLFF. In DNA, the CDR3 is TGTGCCAGCAGTGGGCAAAGATTGTTTTTT.

The chain couples TRBV5-6 to TRBJ2-1; a weak D match, TRBD1 (5 bases). V was pared by 6 bases and J by 4 bases, with 17 bases between. The CDR3 contains 15 residues. Germline CDR1 SGHDT, CDR2 YYEEEE. The CDR3 DNA reads TGTGCCAGCAACGCCACAGGAGCCTCTTACAATGAGCAGTTCTTC. Translation gives CASNATGASYNEQFF.

In DNA form, the CDR3 reads TGTGCCAGCAGCTTAGTAGCGCAACCCAACACAGATACGCAGTATTTT. Amino acid sequence: CASSLVAQPNTDTQYF. The chain has TRBV7-9 and TRBJ2-3; tentative D call: TRBD2 (5 bases). The CDR3 covers 16 residues. CDR1 is SEHNR, CDR2 FQNEAQ, per germline (reference sequence). Deletions cut 1 base from V and 2 bases from J, with 13 bases between. Complete variable domain (other parts from reference TRBV7-9 and TRBJ2-3): DTGVSQNPRHKITKRGQNVTFRCDPISEHNRLYWYRQTLGQGPEFLTYFQNEAQLEKSRLLSDRFSAERPKGSFSTLEIQRTEQGDSAMYLCASSLVAQPNTDTQYFGPGTRLTVL.

The chain has TRBV7-2 and TRBJ2-7; a possible D gene is TRBD1 (5 bases). Trimming stripped 4 bases from V and 6 bases from J, with 7 bases between. Per the germline V gene, CDR1 is SGHTA and CDR2 is FQGNSA. The CDR3 spans 11 residues. In DNA form, the CDR3 reads TGTGCCAGCAGCTCAAGGGGCGAGCAGTACTTC. Translating gives CASSSRGEQYF. Full variable domain (rest looked up from reference TRBV7-2 and TRBJ2-7): GAGVSQSPSNKVTEKGKDVELRCDPISGHTALYWYRQSLGQGLEFLIYFQGNSAPDKSGLPSDRFSAERTGGSVSTLTIQRTQQEDSAVYLCASSSRGEQYFGPGTRLTVT.

The chain is built from TRBV2 and TRBJ2-1; unclear D gene. The CDR3 has 12 residues. In germline, CDR1 is SNHLY, CDR2 FYNNEI. Trimming stripped 6 bases from V and 0 bases from J, with 3 bases between. As DNA, the CDR3 is TGTGCCAGCAGGAGCTCCTACAATGAGCAGTTCTTC. Amino acids: CASRSSYNEQFF.

This rearrangement joins TRBV4-2 to TRBJ1-3, with 7 bases matching TRBD1. The CDR3 is made up of 16 amino acids. Germline-derived CDR1 and CDR2 are LGHNA and YNFKEQ. The V and J ends lost 3 bases and 1 base, in that order; junction bases with no gene match: 6. The CDR3 DNA sequence: TGTGCCAGCAGCCACCCCGGGACAGCATCTGGAAACACCATATATTTT. It specifies CASSHPGTASGNTIYF.

The chain recombines TRBV5-1 with TRBJ1-3; D is unresolved. The V end lost 3 bases, the J end lost 0 bases, and 13 bases lay between the germline ends. The CDR3 is 16 residues long. CDR1 SGHRS and CDR2 YFSETQ come from the germline V gene. The CDR3 nucleotides read TGCGCCAGCAGCTCGAGTCCAGGAAACTCTGGAAACACCATATATTTT. This encodes CASSSSPGNSGNTIYF.

The chain recombines TRBV14 with TRBJ2-3, with TRBD2 matching over 11 bases. J was trimmed by 7 bases and V by 5 bases; bases with no gene match: 5. This CDR3 spans 14 amino acids. Germline CDR1 and CDR2: SGHDN and FVKESK. CDR3 loop: CASSFGTSGYTQYF. The DNA of the CDR3 is TGTGCCAGCAGCTTCGGGACTAGCGGATATACGCAGTATTTT.

The gene calls are TRBV28 and TRBJ1-5; 10 bases map to TRBD1. CDR1 is MDHEN, CDR2 SYDVKM, per germline. Trimming at V came to 2 bases and at J to 6 bases, leaving 4 bases not matched to a gene. This CDR3 spans 15 amino acids. The CDR3 spells CASSLGTGASQPQHF. The CDR3 nucleotides are TGTGCCAGCAGTTTAGGGACAGGGGCAAGTCAGCCCCAGCATTTT.

This chain links TRBV19 with TRBJ2-5; unclear D gene. The CDR3 length is 13 residues. V was pared by 2 bases and J by 2 bases, with 6 bases between. Germline lookup yields CDR1 LNHDA and CDR2 SQIVND (reference sequence). The CDR3 protein is CASSISVQETQYF. CDR3 nucleotide sequence: TGTGCCAGTAGTATATCCGTTCAAGAGACCCAGTACTTC.

The gene calls are TRBV7-2 and TRBJ2-7, with 7 nucleotides matching TRBD2. The CDR3 sequence is 15 residues long. With 0 bases clipped from V and 2 bases from J, the junction kept 4 bases outside the gene matches. Germline V gives CDR1 SGHTA, CDR2 FQGNSA. CDR3 DNA: TGTGCCAGCAGCTTAGCCCCCGGGAGGACCTACGAGCAGTACTTC. This codes for CASSLAPGRTYEQYF.

J is TRBJ2-1 and V is TRBV29-1; 7 bases line up with TRBD2. CDR3 length: 13 residues. Germline CDR1 reads SQVTM; CDR2 reads ANQGSEA. J gave up 8 bases and V 8 bases, and 12 bases lay outside the gene matches. The CDR3 here is CSSSWTSMDEQFF. The DNA for the CDR3 is TGCAGCTCAAGCTGGACTAGTATGGATGAGCAGTTCTTC.

V and J are TRBV18 and TRBJ1-1; the D gene is possibly TRBD1 (5 bases). This CDR3 comprises 18 residues. Trimming removed 6 bases at V and 0 bases at J, with 23 bases between. The germline V gene has CDR1 KGHSH and CDR2 LQKENI. CDR3: CASSPFGMGGDLNTEAFF. In DNA, the CDR3 is TGTGCCAGCTCTCCATTCGGAATGGGGGGAGACCTGAACACTGAAGCTTTCTTT.

CDR3 amino acids: CATSRDRGSGNYEQYF. The CDR3 DNA reads TGTGCCACCAGCAGAGATAGGGGGAGCGGAAATTACGAGCAGTACTTC. The chain couples TRBV15 to TRBJ2-7, with D possibly being TRBD1 (6 bases). The CDR3 covers 16 residues. Germline assignment: CDR1 LNHNV and CDR2 YYDKDF (reference sequence). V lost 0 bases, J lost 4 bases, and 16 bases lay in between.

The gene calls are TRBV30 and TRBJ1-3; tentative D call: TRBD1 (6 bases). The V end lost 5 bases, the J end lost 4 bases, and 18 bases lay between the germline ends. This CDR3 is built from 15 residues. Germline CDR1 is GTSNPN and CDR2 is SVGIG (reference sequence). The CDR3 sequence is CAWGGRGAGGNTIYF. CDR3 coding DNA: TGTGCCTGGGGAGGCCGGGGGGCAGGAGGAAACACCATATATTTT.

The chain combines TRBV7-9 with TRBJ2-7, with 7 bases fitting TRBD1. Germline V gene data show CDR1 as SEHNR and CDR2 as FQNEAQ (reference sequence). J was trimmed by 5 bases and V by 5 bases; bases with no gene match: 3. This CDR3 contains 12 residues. DNA for the CDR3: TGTGCCAGCAGCCCAACAGGGGACGAGCAGTACTTC. It specifies CASSPTGDEQYF.

This chain links TRBV7-2 with TRBJ2-3; D is perhaps TRBD2 (6 bases). The germline gives CDR1 SGHTA, CDR2 FQGNSA. The CDR3 extends over 14 amino acids. Trimming removed 5 bases from V and 1 base from J, with 10 bases in between. The CDR3 nucleotides read TGTGCCAGCAGCGGGGAGGAGGGCACAGATACGCAGTATTTT. It encodes CASSGEEGTDTQYF.